The 14 T cell receptor beta chains given below trace back to one sample, sequenced in a study of blood T cell repertoires in COVID-19. Profiling relied on immunoSEQ multiplex PCR, and the TCRdb table lists in-frame clones only, not all of them. Among about 73,000 clones listed, around 83% were seen once. Specimen: peripheral blood. Receptor source: a man aged 45 to 65 with active COVID-19.

CDR3 loop: CSVERRAPGQFYEQYF. The DNA for the CDR3 is TGCAGCGTTGAACGCCGCGCGCCGGGACAGTTCTACGAGCAGTACTTC. The V gene is TRBV29-1, the J gene TRBJ2-7, with 7 bases lining up with TRBD1. From germline, CDR1 is SQVTM and CDR2 ANQGSEA. Trimming removed 2 bases from V and 3 bases from J; junction bases left unmatched: 13. The CDR3 covers 16 residues.

The chain is built from TRBV5-1 and TRBJ1-1; 8 nucleotides match TRBD1. Germline V lookup: CDR1 SGHRS, CDR2 YFSETQ. This CDR3 comprises 15 residues. V shed 4 bases, J shed 1 base, and the junction held 6 bases outside the gene matches. For the CDR3, the DNA is TGCGCCAGCAGCATAACCGGGACAGGGAACACTGAAGCTTTCTTT. Its protein is CASSITGTGNTEAFF. The variable domain in full, completed from reference TRBV5-1 and TRBJ1-1, reads KAGVTQTPRYLIKTRGQQVTLSCSPISGHRSVSWYQQTPGQGLQFLFEYFSETQRNKGNFPGRFSGRQFSNSRSEMNVSTLELGDSALYLCASSITGTGNTEAFFGQGTRLTVV.

The chain combines TRBV2 with TRBJ2-6; TRBD1 aligns across 8 bases. Germline CDR1 and CDR2: SNHLY and FYNNEI. The CDR3 extends over 19 amino acids. Unmatched junction bases numbered 14, after V lost 7 bases and J lost 0 bases. The CDR3 sequence: CASKWGGGQESSGANVLTF. CDR3 bases: TGTGCCAGCAAATGGGGTGGGGGACAGGAGAGCTCTGGGGCCAACGTCCTGACTTTC. The variable domain in full, completed from reference TRBV2 and TRBJ2-6, reads EPEVTQTPSHQVTQMGQEVILRCVPISNHLYFYWYRQILGQKVEFLVSFYNNEISEKSEIFDDQFSVERPDGSNFTLKIRSTKLEDSAMYFCASKWGGGQESSGANVLTFGAGSRLTVL.

The genes are TRBV13 and TRBJ2-7, with 9 bases that match TRBD2. The trim removed 4 bases at V and 7 bases at J, leaving 11 bases unmatched. The CDR3 consists of 15 residues. Germline V gene sequence: CDR1 PRHDT, CDR2 FYEKMQ (reference sequence). In nucleotides, the CDR3 is TGTGCCAGCAGCTCCTTTGGCGGGGGGGCCGGGGAGCAGTACTTC. This encodes CASSSFGGGAGEQYF.

The CDR3 region has the DNA TGTGCCAGCAGCTCCGACTACCAAGAGACCCAGTACTTC. It encodes CASSSDYQETQYF. The chain joins TRBV7-3 to TRBJ2-5; D gene unclear. This CDR3 has 13 amino acids. V lost 4 bases to trimming and J lost 0 bases, with 6 bases between them. Germline CDR1 SGHTA, CDR2 FQGTGA.

The genes are TRBV28 and TRBJ1-2; TRBD1 aligns across 10 bases. This CDR3 region has 12 residues. V dropped 6 bases and J dropped 8; count of bases not matched to a gene: 3. Germline V CDR1 and CDR2: MDHEN, SYDVKM. CDR3 bases: TGTGCCAGCAGAGACAGGGGGCTCGGCTACACCTTC. Encoded protein: CASRDRGLGYTF.

In its sample, this clone was seen once. The rearrangement joins TRBV6-5 to TRBJ1-1, with D maybe TRBD1 (6 bases). The CDR3 covers 15 residues. Germline CDR1 is MNHEY and CDR2 is SVGAGI. V lost 0 bases and J 4 bases, leaving 12 bases between the germline ends. In DNA, the CDR3 is TGTGCCAGCAGTTACTCGACCAGGGGATCCACTGAAGCTTTCTTT. As protein: CASSYSTRGSTEAFF.

The chain carries TRBV24-1 and TRBJ2-5, with D unresolved. The V end lost 9 bases, the J end lost 1 base, and 5 bases lay between the germline ends. This CDR3 is 11 amino acids long. Germline values: CDR1 KGHDR, CDR2 SFDVKD. In DNA, the CDR3 is TGTGCCACCCGGTTCCAAGAGACCCAGTACTTC. It codes for CATRFQETQYF.

The chain is built from TRBV7-2 and TRBJ2-7; 8 bases are a match to TRBD2. V dropped 1 base and J dropped 4; count of bases not matched to a gene: 6. There are 15 residues in the CDR3. Per the germline V gene, CDR1 is SGHTA and CDR2 is FQGNSA. The CDR3 loop reads CASSLGGTRGYEQYF. The DNA of the CDR3 is TGTGCCAGCAGCTTAGGAGGGACTAGGGGTTACGAGCAGTACTTC.

A word on this clone: The same CDR3 also results from other DNA sequences found in this sample. The chain joins TRBV27 to TRBJ2-7; 10 bases map to TRBD1. Looked up from germline, CDR1 is MNHEY and CDR2 is SMNVEV (reference sequence). The CDR3 has 15 amino acids. The trim removed 3 bases at V and 2 bases at J, leaving 4 bases unmatched. CDR3 in amino acids: CASSFTGTGAYEQYF. CDR3 DNA: TGTGCCAGCAGTTTCACCGGGACAGGGGCCTACGAGCAGTACTTC.

This clone was seen once. J is TRBJ2-1 and V is TRBV19, with TRBD2 matching over 8 bases. The CDR3 is 16 residues long. Germline CDR1 and CDR2: LNHDA and SQIVND (reference sequence). V trimming: 6 bases; J trimming: 6 bases; junction bases outside the gene matches: 13. CDR3 sequence reads: CASRRDRGGLRNEQFF. The CDR3 bases are TGTGCCAGTAGGAGGGACCGCGGGGGGCTACGCAATGAGCAGTTCTTC.

The CDR3 nucleotides are TGTGCCAGCAGTTTAAAAGACACCCCCTCCTACGAGCAGTACTTC. This encodes CASSLKDTPSYEQYF. This rearrangement joins TRBV27 to TRBJ2-7; D unresolved. Looked up from germline, CDR1 is MNHEY and CDR2 is SMNVEV (reference sequence). V lost 2 bases to trimming and J lost 0 bases, with 11 bases between them. The CDR3 loop spans 15 amino acids.

The CDR3 coding sequence is TGCGCCAGCAGCCAAGATGAAGCTAGCGGGAGGGCCTGGACAGATACGCAGTATTTT. Translation: CASSQDEASGRAWTDTQYF. The chain is built from TRBV4-1 and TRBJ2-3; TRBD2 agrees at 12 bases. The CDR3 extends over 19 amino acids. The trim removed 0 bases at V and 3 bases at J, leaving 10 bases unmatched. Germline V gene data show CDR1 as MGHRA and CDR2 as YSYEKL.

The chain is built from TRBV25-1 and TRBJ2-6; D possibly corresponds to TRBD1 (5 bases). CDR1 MGHDK and CDR2 SYGVNS come from the germline V gene. The CDR3 totals 17 residues. V gave up 4 bases and J gave up 0 bases, with 13 bases separating them. CDR3 sequence (DNA): TGTGCCAGCAGTGGCAGGGTTTCCAGCTCTGGGGCCAACGTCCTGACTTTC. Translated: CASSGRVSSSGANVLTF.